The 7 T cell receptor beta chains reported below all come from one sample, sequenced in a study of early stage breast cancer tumors. Only in-frame clones appear in the TCRdb table, and some are missing; sequencing was by immunoSEQ multiplex PCR. The sample records around 14,000 clones, about four fifths being singletons. The sample was normal breast tissue next to the tumor. The receptors originated from a person aged 25-39 years with breast cancer.

The chain carries TRBV4-2 and TRBJ2-7, with 8 positions matching TRBD1. The CDR3 has 16 amino acids. The germline V gene has CDR1 LGHNA and CDR2 YNFKEQ. V shed 1 base, J shed 0 bases, and the junction held 5 bases outside the gene matches. CDR3 sequence (DNA): TGTGCCAGCAGCCAAGCGGAGGGACAGGACTCCTACGAGCAGTACTTC. Residues: CASSQAEGQDSYEQYF.

The chain has TRBV7-2 and TRBJ2-3; 13 bases map to TRBD2. CDR1 is SGHTA, CDR2 FQGNSA, per germline. The junction had 6 bases not matched to a gene; V was cut back by 3 bases and J by 0 bases. This CDR3 is 18 amino acids long. CDR3 bases: TGTGCCAGCAGCTTTAGGACTAGCGGGAGAACTAGCACAGATACGCAGTATTTT. Translation: CASSFRTSGRTSTDTQYF.

CDR3 DNA sequence: TGTGCTAGTGGTTTGGTACCTAGTCGTGAGACCCAGTACTTC. Translating it yields CASGLVPSRETQYF. The chain recombines TRBV12-5 with TRBJ2-5; D is ambiguous. Germline V gene data show CDR1 as LGHNT and CDR2 as FRNRAP. The CDR3 is 14 amino acids. Trimming pared 0 bases from V and 5 bases from J, leaving 10 bases between.

This chain connects TRBV13 to TRBJ1-1; no definite D call. Germline CDR1 is PRHDT and CDR2 is FYEKMQ (reference sequence). CDR3 length: 16 amino acids. V lost 1 base to trimming and J lost 0 bases, with 12 bases between them. The CDR3 protein is CASSLVAGYMNTEAFF. For the CDR3, the DNA is TGTGCCAGCAGCTTAGTAGCGGGTTACATGAACACTGAAGCTTTCTTT. The full variable domain, completed using reference TRBV13 and TRBJ1-1, is AAGVIQSPRHLIKEKRETATLKCYPIPRHDTVYWYQQGPGQDPQFLISFYEKMQSDKGSIPDRFSAQQFSDYHSELNMSSLELGDSALYFCASSLVAGYMNTEAFFGQGTRLTVV.

The chain combines TRBV18 with TRBJ2-1, with TRBD2 matching 9 bases. The V gene end was trimmed by 1 base and the J gene end by 0 bases; junction bases not matched to a gene: 4. CDR1 and CDR2 (germline): KGHSH, LQKENI. There are 17 residues in the CDR3. The CDR3 loop reads CASSPRLAVGSYNEQFF. CDR3 in DNA: TGTGCCAGCTCACCACGACTAGCGGTGGGCTCCTACAATGAGCAGTTCTTC.

The chain employs TRBV19 and TRBJ1-4; D may be TRBD1 (6 bases). Trimming cost V 6 bases and J 4 bases, with 12 bases left between them. The CDR3 spans 14 residues. Germline CDR1 reads LNHDA; CDR2 reads SQIVND (reference sequence). CDR3: CASSDRLINEKLFF. In nucleotides, the CDR3 is TGTGCCAGTAGCGACAGGCTCATTAATGAAAAACTGTTTTTT.

As regards this clone: The junction departs from germline at one end; a sequencing error may be responsible. The rearrangement links TRBV5-6 to TRBJ2-3, with 15 bases fitting TRBD2. The germline V gene encodes CDR1 SGHDT and CDR2 YYEEEE. The CDR3 is 16 residues long. The CDR3 loop reads CTSSSGLAGGPDTQYF. CDR3 sequence (DNA): TGTACCAGCAGCTCCGGACTAGCGGGAGGGCCAGATACGCAGTATTTT.